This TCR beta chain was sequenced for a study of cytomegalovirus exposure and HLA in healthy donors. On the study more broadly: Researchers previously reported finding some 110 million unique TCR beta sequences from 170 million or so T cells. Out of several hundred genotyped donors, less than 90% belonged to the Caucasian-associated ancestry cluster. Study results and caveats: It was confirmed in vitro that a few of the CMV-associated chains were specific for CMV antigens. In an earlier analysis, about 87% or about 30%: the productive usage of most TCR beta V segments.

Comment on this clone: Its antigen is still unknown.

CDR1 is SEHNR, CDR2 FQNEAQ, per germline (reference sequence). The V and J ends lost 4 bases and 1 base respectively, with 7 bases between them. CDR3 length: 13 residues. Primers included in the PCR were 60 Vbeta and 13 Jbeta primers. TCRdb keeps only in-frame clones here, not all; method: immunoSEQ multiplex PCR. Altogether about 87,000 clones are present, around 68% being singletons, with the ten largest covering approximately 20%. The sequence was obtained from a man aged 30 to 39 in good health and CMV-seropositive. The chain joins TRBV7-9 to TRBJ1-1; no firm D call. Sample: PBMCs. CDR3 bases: TGTGCCAGCAGCTCTACAGAGAACACTGAAGCTTTCTTT. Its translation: CASSSTENTEAFF.